The 12 T cell receptor beta chains listed next were all sequenced from one sample in a study of tumor-infiltrating lymphocytes in primary liver carcinoma (dated by TCRdb to the late 2010s). Without any cell sorting, total RNA and DNA were co-extracted from about 21-30 mg of bulk tissue using the AllPrep DNA/RNA mini kit. For sequencing, an Illumina HiSeq 2500 was employed. A constant-region primer and ProtoScript II reverse transcriptase were used to reverse-transcribe TCRbeta-specific cDNA from roughly 0.55 ug total RNA. The TCRbeta libraries were prepared through three rounds of nested multiplex PCR following a slightly modified ARM-PCR procedure. The first two PCR rounds used multiplex TRBV1-TRBV30 forward primers with a Cbeta reverse primer, each for approximately 9 cycles. TCRdb applied fastp at Q25 and MiXCR to the public reads, then kept only in-frame beta chains. Every distinct CDR3 protein forms one entry, paired with its most common genes and DNA. The sample profile shows about 110,000 distinct CDR3 sequences; around 62% of them were found once. Approximately 10% of the sample is taken by the ten largest.

The sequenced sample was liver tumor tissue from sampling region 1. The cell subset or site label corresponds to: tumor region T1, superior pole. The receptors come from a woman in her sixties with primary liver carcinoma and hepatitis B virus infection.

This clonotype was picked up one time. The germline gene is not matched at one end of the junction; a read error may be the cause. V is TRBV11-2 and J is TRBJ1-1; possibly TRBD1 for D (5 bases). The CDR3 is made up of 15 amino acids. Germline V gives CDR1 SGHAT, CDR2 FQNNGV. CDR3 region: CASSFEGALSTEDFF. The CDR3 DNA reads TGTGCCAGCAGCTTCGAAGGGGCCCTAAGCACTGAAGATTTCTTT. Together with reference TRBV11-2 and TRBJ1-1, the CDR3 gives the full variable domain: EAGVAQSPRYKIIEKRQSVAFWCNPISGHATLYWYQQILGQGPKLLIQFQNNGVVDDSQLPKDRFSAERLKGVDSTLKIQPAKLEDSAVYLCASSFEGALSTEDFFGQGTRLTVV.

Remarks on this clonotype: The junction differs from germline at one of its ends, possibly a read error. The rearrangement uses TRBV4-1 and TRBJ1-2, with TRBD1 matching 9 bases. CDR3 length: 15 residues. Germline values: CDR1 MGHRA, CDR2 YSYEKL. The DNA for the CDR3 is TGCGCCAGCAGCTACTCCGACAGGGGGACGGAAGGCTACATCTTC. Translating it yields CASSYSDRGTEGYIF.

As regards this clonotype: This sequence may be a read error, since a much larger clone differs from it by one base. This chain uses TRBV30 with TRBJ2-3; the match to TRBD2 covers 10 bases. After removal of 5 bases from V and 3 bases from J, the junction contained 5 bases not matched to a gene. The germline gives CDR1 GTSNPN, CDR2 SVGIG (reference sequence). The CDR3 length is 14 residues. The CDR3 reads CAWDSGRSTDTQYF. CDR3 DNA: TGTGCCTGGGATAGCGGGAGGTCGACAGATACGCAGTATTTT. Full variable domain (missing parts from reference TRBV30 and TRBJ2-3): SQTIHQWPATLVQPVGSPLSLECTVEGTSNPNLYWYRQAAGRGLQLLFYSVGIGQISSEVPQNLSASRPQDRQFILSSKKLLLSDSGFYLCAWDSGRSTDTQYFGPGTRLTVL.

For this clonotype: Possible read error: a much larger clone is one base away. The chain couples TRBV10-3 to TRBJ1-1; D ambiguous. Trimming took 0 bases from V and 3 from J, leaving 11 bases between them. The CDR3 is made up of 15 amino acids. CDR1 is ENHRY and CDR2 is SYGVKD in the germline V gene. The CDR3 region has the DNA TGTGCCATCAGTGAGTCTCCATGGACGGACACTGAAGCTTTCTTT. It is translated as CAISESPWTDTEAFF.

The sample holds many counts of this clonotype. V is TRBV29-1 and J is TRBJ2-7; D gene uncertain. CDR1 is SQVTM and CDR2 is ANQGSEA in the germline V gene. The CDR3 runs to 15 residues. Deletions cut 7 bases from V and 5 bases from J, with 24 bases between. CDR3 residues: CSAILIRAFIHEQYF. CDR3 DNA: TGCAGCGCGATACTAATAAGGGCTTTTATCCACGAGCAGTACTTC.

The rearrangement joins TRBV11-2 to TRBJ2-3, with TRBD2 identical over 8 bases. Germline CDR1 reads SGHAT; CDR2 reads FQNNGV. The CDR3 is made up of 16 amino acids. V lost 2 bases, J lost 6 bases, and 10 bases stayed unmatched. The CDR3 loop reads CASSLLSGGAADTQYF. The CDR3 DNA is TGTGCCAGCAGCTTATTATCGGGAGGGGCCGCTGATACGCAGTATTTT. Looking up the rest from reference TRBV11-2 and TRBJ2-3 gives the full variable domain: EAGVAQSPRYKIIEKRQSVAFWCNPISGHATLYWYQQILGQGPKLLIQFQNNGVVDDSQLPKDRFSAERLKGVDSTLKIQPAKLEDSAVYLCASSLLSGGAADTQYFGPGTRLTVL.

To note about this clonotype: One end of the junction varies from germline; a read error may be responsible. This chain links TRBV11-2 with TRBJ2-5, with unresolved D. The CDR3 extends over 11 amino acids. Germline values: CDR1 SGHAT, CDR2 FQNNGV. CDR3 sequence (DNA): TGTGCCAGCAGCTTAGGGAAGACCCAGTGCTTC. Protein sequence: CASSLGKTQCF.

In the case of this clonotype: One end of the junction fails to match germline, which may point to a read error. The chain has TRBV4-1 and TRBJ2-7; the D gene is possibly TRBD2 (6 bases). From germline, CDR1 is MGHRA and CDR2 YSYEKL. CDR3 length equals 14 residues. This chain's CDR3 is CTSSPAGSVYEQYF. CDR3 bases: TGCACCAGCAGCCCCGCGGGGAGTGTCTACGAGCAGTACTTC.

Regarding this clonotype: A read error is possible here, since a much larger clone lies one base away. The V call is TRBV29-1, the J call TRBJ1-2, with a tentative D call TRBD1 (6 bases). Germline CDR1 and CDR2: SQVTM and ANQGSEA. This CDR3 has 11 amino acids. CDR3 in amino acids: CSVVRGTRPSF. The CDR3 nucleotides read TGCAGCGTTGTTAGAGGGACAAGACCAAGCTTC.

As for this clonotype: Given a much more abundant clone one base away, this may be a read error. This chain joins TRBV28 and TRBJ1-2; 8 bases are shared with TRBD1. From germline, CDR1 is MDHEN and CDR2 SYDVKM. This CDR3 is 13 amino acids long. CDR3 DNA: TGTGCCAGCAGATCGAGGACAGGGCAAGGCTGCACCTTC. This sequence encodes CASRSRTGQGCTF.

In the case of this clonotype: The junction differs from germline at one of its ends, possibly a read error. The rearrangement uses TRBV4-2 and TRBJ1-2; D remains ambiguous. This CDR3 has 17 amino acids. Germline assignment: CDR1 LGHNA and CDR2 YNFKEQ. The CDR3 DNA is TGCGCCAGCAGCCAGTTGCGGTTGGTCCCAGCCGTGGGGAGCTACACCTTC. Translation gives CASSQLRLVPAVGSYTF.

A word on this clonotype: An end of the junction does not agree with germline; a read error may underlie this. The V gene is TRBV5-6, the J gene TRBJ1-5; 7 bases fit TRBD1. The germline V gene has CDR1 SGHDT and CDR2 YYEEEE. This CDR3 is built from 14 residues. CDR3 in DNA: TGTGCCATCAGCCTGGGACAGATCAATCAGCACCAGCATTTT. Its protein product is CAISLGQINQHQHF.